Below, 19 T cell receptor beta chains from the same sample are listed, as sequenced in a study of blood T cell repertoires in COVID-19 (dated by TCRdb to the early 2020s). Library prep was done by the immunoSEQ multiplex PCR assay. Entries here come from immuneACCESS through TCRdb and include only in-frame sequences with V and J called. Some clones fail to appear in such tables; in the studies checked, an unresolved V gene covers under half of the shortfall, and the cause of the remainder is unknown. The table for this sample lists 95,000 to 120,000 clones; approximately 91% of them were counted only once. The top ten clonotypes cover 8% to 8.5% of the sample. Specimen: peripheral blood. These receptors were obtained from a woman in her 70s who had recovered from COVID-19.

The chain recombines TRBV18 with TRBJ2-5; perhaps TRBD2 as D (7 bases). Trimming stripped 5 bases from V and 5 bases from J, with 12 bases between. This CDR3 comprises 13 residues. CDR1 is KGHSH and CDR2 is LQKENI in the germline V gene. CDR3 DNA: TGTGCCAGCTCAGCGGGGGCTGGGGAGACCCAGTACTTC. Amino acids: CASSAGAGETQYF.

In its sample, this clone was seen a few times. The J gene is TRBJ2-7, the V gene TRBV27, with 7 positions matching TRBD2. The germline V gene has CDR1 MNHEY and CDR2 SMNVEV (reference sequence). With 5 bases clipped from V and 5 bases from J, the junction kept 12 bases outside the gene matches. The CDR3 has 15 residues. This CDR3 is CASSKDGGFYDEQYF. DNA for the CDR3: TGTGCCAGCAGTAAGGACGGGGGGTTTTACGACGAGCAGTACTTC.

This clone showed up just once. The chain has TRBV28 and TRBJ2-7; 9 bases are a match to TRBD1. CDR3 length: 13 residues. Germline CDR1 is MDHEN and CDR2 is SYDVKM. V gave up 7 bases and J gave up 5 bases; unmatched junction bases: 6. The CDR3: CASTVGQGNEQYF. CDR3 coding DNA: TGTGCCAGCACCGTCGGACAGGGGAACGAGCAGTACTTC.

J is TRBJ2-1 and V is TRBV9; 10 bases match TRBD2. Germline trimming cut 3 bases from V and 4 bases from J; bases unmatched to any gene: 7. The CDR3 has 16 amino acids. Germline-derived CDR1 and CDR2 are SGDLS and YYNGEE. The CDR3 here is CASSGTSGTIYNEQFF. CDR3 nucleotide sequence: TGTGCCAGCAGCGGTACTAGCGGGACAATTTACAATGAGCAGTTCTTC.

This clone was seen just once. The chain has TRBV11-2 and TRBJ2-7, with D tentatively TRBD1 (6 bases). CDR3 length: 15 amino acids. Trimming removed 0 bases at V and 3 bases at J, with 12 bases between. CDR1 and CDR2 from the germline V gene are SGHAT and FQNNGV. The CDR3, as DNA: TGTGCCAGCAGCTTAGAACAGGGAATTTACTACGAGCAGTACTTC. It codes for CASSLEQGIYYEQYF.

On this clone itself: The same CDR3 arises from other DNA sequences in this sample as well. The genes are TRBV18 and TRBJ2-4; D is perhaps TRBD1 (6 bases). The length of the CDR3 is 14 residues. Germline V lookup: CDR1 KGHSH, CDR2 LQKENI. V was cut by 4 bases and J by 4 bases, with 11 bases left in between. In nucleotides, the CDR3 is TGTGCCAGCTCACGCACAGGGACGAAAAACATTCAGTACTTC. Translation gives CASSRTGTKNIQYF.

V usage is TRBV3-1 (or the pseudogene TRBV3-2) and J usage is TRBJ2-1; TRBD1 aligns across 12 bases. From germline, CDR1 is LGHDT and CDR2 YNNKEL (reference sequence). The length of the CDR3 is 14 residues. V dropped 4 bases and J dropped 8; count of bases not matched to a gene: 3. The CDR3 sequence: CASSPGQGAYEQFF. CDR3 coding DNA: TGTGCCAGCAGCCCGGGACAGGGGGCCTATGAGCAGTTCTTC.

The chain has TRBV3-1 (or the pseudogene TRBV3-2) and TRBJ1-6; 8 bases fit TRBD1. V trimming: 4 bases; J trimming: 10 bases; junction bases outside the gene matches: 6. Looked up from germline, CDR1 is LGHDT and CDR2 is YNNKEL (reference sequence). The CDR3 has 14 amino acids. Here the CDR3 reads CASSLGQGGSPLHF. In nucleotides, the CDR3 is TGTGCCAGCAGCCTAGGACAGGGTGGGTCACCCCTCCACTTT.

This chain uses TRBV7-2 with TRBJ2-1; D is uncertain. Germline V gene sequence: CDR1 SGHTA, CDR2 FQGNSA. The CDR3 is made up of 12 amino acids. The V end lost 5 bases, the J end lost 6 bases, and 8 bases lay between the germline ends. The CDR3 loop is CASSVGINEQFF. The CDR3, as DNA: TGTGCCAGCAGCGTGGGCATCAATGAGCAGTTCTTC.

V is TRBV5-1 and J is TRBJ2-7; 9 bases are shared with TRBD2. CDR3 length: 16 amino acids. In germline, CDR1 is SGHRS, CDR2 YFSETQ. V lost 1 base to trimming and J lost 1 base; unmatched junction nucleotides: 6. The CDR3 DNA reads as TGCGCCAGCAGCTTGTGGCTAGCGGGGAGTTCCTACGAGCAGTACTTC. This translates into CASSLWLAGSSYEQYF.

The rearrangement links TRBV7-9 to TRBJ1-4; a possible D gene is TRBD1 (6 bases). With 6 bases removed from V and 8 bases from J, the gap between germline ends came to 16 bases. From germline, CDR1 is SEHNR and CDR2 FQNEAQ (reference sequence). CDR3 size: 14 residues. The CDR3 region is CASSLGDTLEKLFF. DNA of the CDR3: TGTGCCAGCAGTTTGGGGGACACCCTCGAAAAACTGTTTTTT. Looking up the rest from reference TRBV7-9 and TRBJ1-4 gives the full variable domain: DTGVSQNPRHKITKRGQNVTFRCDPISEHNRLYWYRQTLGQGPEFLTYFQNEAQLEKSRLLSDRFSAERPKGSFSTLEIQRTEQGDSAMYLCASSLGDTLEKLFFGSGTQLSVL.

The rearrangement joins TRBV5-5 to TRBJ1-5; D might be TRBD1 (5 bases). Trimming removed 3 bases from V and 3 bases from J, with 7 bases in between. Germline V gives CDR1 SGHKS, CDR2 YYEKEE (reference sequence). This CDR3 has 13 residues. The CDR3 sequence: CASSWGDNQPQHF. As DNA, the CDR3 is TGTGCCAGCAGCTGGGGGGACAATCAGCCCCAGCATTTT. Variable domain in full (rest from reference TRBV5-5 and TRBJ1-5): DAGVTQSPTHLIKTRGQQVTLRCSPISGHKSVSWYQQVLGQGPQFIFQYYEKEERGRGNFPDRFSARQFPNYSSELNVNALLLGDSALYLCASSWGDNQPQHFGDGTRLSIL.

The V call is TRBV2, the J call TRBJ1-4; 7 bases match TRBD1. CDR1 and CDR2 (germline): SNHLY, FYNNEI. This CDR3 is built from 15 residues. With 6 bases clipped from V and 3 bases from J, the junction kept 7 bases outside the gene matches. The CDR3 DNA reads TGTGCCAGCAGCGCTGACAGGGCCGCTAATGAAAAACTGTTTTTT. Translating it yields CASSADRAANEKLFF.

V is TRBV5-1 and J is TRBJ1-4; weak D call: TRBD1 (5 bases). The CDR3 covers 14 residues. The V gene's germline CDR1 is SGHRS and CDR2 YFSETQ. Deletions cut 5 bases from V and 7 bases from J, with 15 bases between. The CDR3 DNA sequence: TGCGCCAGCAGAGACGGACATTGGGTTGAAAAACTGTTTTTT. Translation gives CASRDGHWVEKLFF.

The chain has TRBV10-3 and TRBJ2-3; a weak D match, TRBD2 (7 bases). The ends were cut back, 6 bases at V and 4 bases at J, with 20 bases in the middle. Germline V lookup: CDR1 ENHRY, CDR2 SYGVKD. This CDR3 region has 16 residues. CDR3 amino acids: CAIRGGGPSWPDTQYF. The CDR3 coding sequence is TGTGCCATCAGGGGAGGGGGGCCAAGCTGGCCAGATACGCAGTATTTT.

The chain's CDR3 is CATGTYEQYF. In nucleotides, the CDR3 is TGTGCCACGGGGACCTACGAGCAGTACTTC. V is TRBV11-2 and J is TRBJ2-7; possibly TRBD2 for D (5 bases). V was trimmed by 10 bases and J by 2 bases, leaving 6 bases between them. Germline CDR1 and CDR2: SGHAT and FQNNGV. The CDR3 extends over 10 amino acids.

The rearrangement uses TRBV3-1 (or the pseudogene TRBV3-2) and TRBJ2-7, with a tentative D call TRBD1 (6 bases). This CDR3 is 14 amino acids long. The V gene's germline CDR1 is LGHDT and CDR2 YNNKEL (reference sequence). Trimming pared 4 bases from V and 4 bases from J, leaving 14 bases between. CDR3 bases: TGTGCCAGCAGCCTCCGACAGGAAGCGTACGAGCAGTACTTC. Amino acids: CASSLRQEAYEQYF.

The chain combines TRBV29-1 with TRBJ1-4; no reliable D call. The CDR3 is 13 residues long. Trimming took off 4 bases at V and 4 bases at J, with 10 bases between the two ends. Germline CDR1 reads SQVTM; CDR2 reads ANQGSEA. The CDR3 DNA reads TGCAGCGTTGTTAGCGGGATTAATGAAAAACTGTTTTTT. Amino acid sequence: CSVVSGINEKLFF.

The chain employs TRBV3-1 (or the pseudogene TRBV3-2) and TRBJ1-5, with D uncertain. There are 14 residues in the CDR3. Per germline, CDR1 LGHDT and CDR2 YNNKEL (reference sequence). Trimming cost V 4 bases and J 9 bases, with 16 bases left between them. The CDR3 reads CASSPRLSGGPQHF. The CDR3 DNA reads as TGTGCCAGCAGCCCGCGACTCTCCGGCGGGCCCCAGCATTTT.